A single sample gave rise to the 28 T cell receptor beta chains below, sequenced in a study of beta chain features in type 1 diabetes. Of the isolated RNA, all was reverse transcribed, and so the sequenced material was expressed TCRB transcripts. Sequencing was performed with immunoSEQ multiplex PCR; in TCRdb, only in-frame clones are kept and a portion is missing. The data show 900,000 or so clones, roughly 17% seen once. Sequencing was carried out using naive CD4+ T cells from blood. These receptors were obtained from a woman between 18 and 29 years old in good health.

This clone turned up a few times. Other nucleotide sequences in the sample specify the same CDR3. The chain couples TRBV7-2 to TRBJ1-2; 10 bases align to TRBD1. Germline V gene lookup returns CDR1 SGHTA and CDR2 FQGNSA. V dropped 5 bases and J dropped 7; count of bases not matched to a gene: 7. This CDR3 contains 14 residues. The CDR3 is CASSPRQGAGGYTF. DNA of the CDR3: TGTGCCAGCAGCCCGAGACAGGGGGCGGGTGGCTACACCTTC.

The chain has TRBV7-8 and TRBJ2-1, with TRBD2 matching over 13 bases. CDR1 is SGHVS, CDR2 FQNEAQ, per germline. The junction had 12 bases not matched to a gene; V was cut back by 0 bases and J by 10 bases. This CDR3 comprises 18 residues. The CDR3 loop reads CASSLAPGLAGASREQFF. The CDR3 nucleotides are TGTGCCAGCAGCTTAGCCCCCGGACTAGCGGGAGCGTCTCGGGAGCAGTTCTTC.

A few counts support this clone. This CDR3 reads CASSPADRAAYEQYF. DNA of the CDR3: TGTGCCAGCTCACCCGCGGACAGGGCCGCCTACGAGCAGTACTTC. The chain has TRBV18 and TRBJ2-7; 8 nucleotides line up with TRBD1. The CDR3 is 15 residues long. V shed 3 bases and J 2 bases; nucleotides not matched to a gene: 6. Germline CDR1 reads KGHSH; CDR2 reads LQKENI.

V is TRBV19 and J is TRBJ1-2, with D perhaps TRBD1 (5 bases). Germline V gene lookup returns CDR1 LNHDA and CDR2 SQIVND (reference sequence). The CDR3 totals 14 residues. The ends were cut back, 6 bases at V and 6 bases at J, with 17 bases in the middle. The CDR3 DNA reads as TGTGCCAGTAGGACCCAGGCAGGGTGGGATGGCTACACCTTC. The encoded protein is CASRTQAGWDGYTF.

This clone has only a few counts. The J gene is TRBJ1-5, the V gene TRBV10-3, with no clear D. Germline assignment: CDR1 ENHRY and CDR2 SYGVKD. The CDR3 is made up of 15 amino acids. Trimming pared 0 bases from V and 0 bases from J, leaving 6 bases between. CDR3 region: CAISESDFSNQPQHF. CDR3 nucleotide sequence: TGTGCCATCAGTGAGTCGGACTTTAGCAATCAGCCCCAGCATTTT.

Note on this clone: Because it lacks the conserved phenylalanine or tryptophan at the end, this CDR3 is likely a read error. It is unclear where the CDR3 begins or ends on the DNA, so no DNA is shown, and the CDR3 is as TCRdb lists it. CDR3 loop: CASSRTGVC. The genes are TRBV19 and TRBJ1-1; TRBD1 is the table's D call, not checked against the DNA. The CDR3 has 9 residues if both end residues are counted. Germline V gene sequence: CDR1 LNHDA, CDR2 SQIVND (reference sequence).

The sample holds a few counts of this clone. The rearrangement uses TRBV18 and TRBJ2-5; a weak D match, TRBD1 (6 bases). CDR3 size: 14 residues. Trimming took off 3 bases at V and 5 bases at J, with 13 bases between the two ends. Germline V gene lookup returns CDR1 KGHSH and CDR2 LQKENI. CDR3: CASSPSGTRETQYF. The CDR3 DNA reads TGTGCCAGCTCACCTTCCGGGACACGGGAGACCCAGTACTTC.

This clone was seen a handful of times. V usage is TRBV19 and J usage is TRBJ1-5; D might be TRBD1 (6 bases). Germline loops: CDR1 LNHDA, CDR2 SQIVND (reference sequence). The CDR3 is made up of 16 amino acids. V was clipped by 3 bases and J by 6 bases, with 18 bases between them. Here the CDR3 DNA reads TGTGCCAGTAGTATTGCAGGGGCGCTCGGTTTTCAGCCCCAGCATTTT. It yields the protein CASSIAGALGFQPQHF.

The chain couples TRBV7-8 to TRBJ2-7, with unresolved D. Between the trimmed V and J ends, which lost 4 bases and 3 bases, there was a span of 13 bases. Germline V gene sequence: CDR1 SGHVS, CDR2 FQNEAQ. The CDR3 contains 14 residues. The CDR3 coding sequence is TGTGCCAGCAGCTGGACCGGGCCCCACTACGAGCAGTACTTC. This gives the protein CASSWTGPHYEQYF.

The CDR3 sequence: CASSLSWANTEAFF. For the CDR3, the DNA is TGTGCCAGCAGTTTATCGTGGGCGAACACTGAAGCTTTCTTT. This chain connects TRBV27 to TRBJ1-1; D not resolved. This CDR3 spans 14 amino acids. V was trimmed by 0 bases and J by 1 base, leaving 6 bases between them. Germline lookup yields CDR1 MNHEY and CDR2 SMNVEV (reference sequence).

This clone was recorded a few times. The chain links TRBV18 to TRBJ2-1, with 7 bases fitting TRBD2. Germline V lookup: CDR1 KGHSH, CDR2 LQKENI. The V and J ends lost 0 bases and 8 bases, in that order; junction bases with no gene match: 4. This CDR3 comprises 14 residues. CDR3 nucleotides: TGTGCCAGCTCACCACCGCCTAGCGGTGATGAGCAGTTCTTC. This translates into CASSPPPSGDEQFF.

The chain carries TRBV12-5 and TRBJ2-1, with 9 bases that match TRBD2. Germline V gene data show CDR1 as LGHNT and CDR2 as FRNRAP. CDR3 length equals 19 residues. The V gene end was trimmed by 3 bases and the J gene end by 9 bases; junction bases not matched to a gene: 21. The CDR3 sequence is CASGFLSASSGMWGLEQFF. The CDR3 DNA is TGTGCTAGTGGTTTCCTGTCCGCTTCTAGCGGGATGTGGGGACTTGAGCAGTTCTTC.

The chain couples TRBV18 to TRBJ2-1; tentatively, D is TRBD2 (6 bases). CDR3 length: 14 residues. V was shortened by 2 bases and J by 5 bases, with 10 bases between the two germline ends. Germline lookup yields CDR1 KGHSH and CDR2 LQKENI. The CDR3 reads CASSPFGGDNEQFF. Written as DNA, the CDR3 is TGTGCCAGCTCACCATTCGGAGGGGACAATGAGCAGTTCTTC.

This sequence joins TRBV11-3 and TRBJ2-5; 8 bases align to TRBD1. Losses at the gene ends were 3 bases for V and 4 bases for J; bases not matched to a gene: 1. The V gene's germline CDR1 is SGHNT and CDR2 YENEEA. This CDR3 spans 13 amino acids. CDR3 coding DNA: TGTGCCAGCAGCTTCGGACAGGGAGAGACCCAGTACTTC. This codes for CASSFGQGETQYF.

This clone was observed a handful of times. The V call is TRBV5-6, the J call TRBJ1-4, with D perhaps matching TRBD1 (5 bases). V dropped 2 bases and J dropped 5 bases, with 10 bases sitting between them. Germline lookup yields CDR1 SGHDT and CDR2 YYEEEE. The CDR3 extends over 14 amino acids. CDR3 sequence: CASSFGRVNEKLFF. In DNA form, the CDR3 reads TGTGCCAGCAGCTTCGGCAGGGTAAATGAAAAACTGTTTTTT.

The table lists this clone with a few counts. Other DNA sequences in the same sample also yield this CDR3. The V and J genes are TRBV19 and TRBJ2-6, with D possibly TRBD1 on 5 matching bases. V was trimmed by 6 bases and J by 1 base, leaving 7 bases between them. Germline V gene sequence: CDR1 LNHDA, CDR2 SQIVND (reference sequence). The CDR3 covers 14 residues. The CDR3 here is CASSPGSGANVLTF. The CDR3 nucleotides read TGTGCCAGTAGCCCAGGGTCTGGGGCCAACGTCCTGACTTTC.

The chain recombines TRBV28 with TRBJ2-7; TRBD2 agrees at 9 bases. Germline CDR1 and CDR2: MDHEN and SYDVKM. The CDR3 sequence is 14 residues long. V dropped 10 bases and J dropped 4; count of bases not matched to a gene: 11. CDR3 bases: TGTGCCACTGATTCTAGCGGGAAGAGTTACGAGCAGTACTTC. This gives the protein CATDSSGKSYEQYF.

The chain couples TRBV2 to TRBJ2-5; D is unresolved. Germline loops: CDR1 SNHLY, CDR2 FYNNEI. Trimming stripped 7 bases from V and 5 bases from J, with 11 bases between. The CDR3 length is 12 residues. CDR3 DNA sequence: TGTGCCAGCACTTTAGGTTTGGAGACCCAGTACTTC. Encoded protein: CASTLGLETQYF.

This clone was counted a single time. V usage is TRBV6-6 and J usage is TRBJ2-1; D not certain. The CDR3 loop spans 14 amino acids. The germline gives CDR1 MNHNY, CDR2 SVGAGI (reference sequence). With 6 bases removed from V and 2 bases from J, the gap between germline ends came to 11 bases. CDR3 coding DNA: TGTGCCAGCAGCACTACTGGGACCTACAATGAGCAGTTCTTC. Translating it yields CASSTTGTYNEQFF.

This clone appeared a single time. CDR3 amino acids: CASIGSVNTGELFF. The CDR3 DNA reads as TGTGCCAGCATAGGGTCGGTGAACACCGGGGAGCTGTTTTTT. V and J are TRBV11-2 and TRBJ2-2; D ambiguous. This CDR3 region has 14 residues. Per germline, CDR1 SGHAT and CDR2 FQNNGV. Trimming took 7 bases from V and 1 from J, leaving 10 bases between them.

V and J are TRBV6-5 and TRBJ2-7; the D gene could be TRBD1 or TRBD2 (5 bases each). Germline CDR1 MNHEY, CDR2 SVGAGI. The CDR3 loop spans 13 amino acids. V was trimmed by 2 bases and J by 3 bases, leaving 8 bases between them. CDR3 protein: CASSYGTDYEQYF. The CDR3 DNA follows: TGTGCCAGCAGTTACGGGACCGACTACGAGCAGTACTTC.

The chain joins TRBV20-1 to TRBJ2-4; 7 positions agree with TRBD2. The germline V gene encodes CDR1 DFQATT and CDR2 SNEGSKA (reference sequence). The ends lost 3 bases at V and 15 bases at J; junction bases unmatched: 8. CDR3 length: 11 residues. Here the CDR3 reads CSASASGGLYF. As DNA, the CDR3 is TGCAGTGCTAGCGCTAGCGGCGGATTGTACTTC.

The rearrangement links TRBV7-9 to TRBJ1-1; no clear D. V lost 1 base and J 1 base, leaving 13 bases between the germline ends. CDR3 size: 16 residues. Germline V lookup: CDR1 SEHNR, CDR2 FQNEAQ (reference sequence). Here the CDR3 reads CASSLGYRGSNTEAFF. The CDR3 DNA follows: TGTGCCAGCAGCTTAGGCTATCGAGGATCGAACACTGAAGCTTTCTTT.

This clone was observed a few times. The gene calls are TRBV4-3 and TRBJ2-7, with TRBD2 matching 8 bases. The CDR3 consists of 15 residues. Germline trimming cut 2 bases from V and 5 bases from J; bases unmatched to any gene: 8. Germline loops: CDR1 LGHNA, CDR2 YSLEER. CDR3 amino acids: CASSQPGGRRNEQYF. CDR3 bases: TGCGCCAGCAGCCAACCTGGCGGGAGGAGGAACGAGCAGTACTTC.

The chain combines TRBV5-1 with TRBJ2-2, with a possible D match to TRBD2 (5 bases). V was shortened by 0 bases and J by 5 bases, with 11 bases between the two germline ends. Germline CDR1 is SGHRS and CDR2 is YFSETQ. The CDR3 is 15 residues long. The CDR3 loop reads CASSLVGGGTGELFF. CDR3 sequence (DNA): TGCGCCAGCAGCTTGGTTGGAGGCGGAACCGGGGAGCTGTTTTTT.

The rearrangement joins TRBV14 to TRBJ2-7; 9 bases agree with TRBD2. J was trimmed by 4 bases and V by 6 bases; bases with no gene match: 10. The CDR3 has 15 amino acids. Germline V lookup: CDR1 SGHDN, CDR2 FVKESK. The CDR3 region has the DNA TGTGCCAGCAGTCGTCATAGGACTAGCGAATACGAGCAGTACTTC. As protein: CASSRHRTSEYEQYF. The whole variable domain, remainder taken from reference TRBV14 and TRBJ2-7, is EAGVTQFPSHSVIEKGQTVTLRCDPISGHDNLYWYRRVMGKEIKFLLHFVKESKQDESGMPNNRFLAERTGGTYSTLKVQPAELEDSGVYFCASSRHRTSEYEQYFGPGTRLTVT.

CDR3 protein: CASSPRGGRANNEQFF. The CDR3 bases are TGTGCCAGCAGCCCCCGGGGTGGGAGGGCTAACAATGAGCAGTTCTTC. The chain joins TRBV4-2 to TRBJ2-1, with TRBD2 matching 7 bases. The CDR3 is made up of 16 amino acids. The germline V gene has CDR1 LGHNA and CDR2 YNFKEQ. J lost 5 bases, V lost 4 bases, and 11 bases had no gene match.

V is TRBV6-6 and J is TRBJ1-5, with D possibly being TRBD1 (5 bases). V was cut by 3 bases and J by 4 bases, with 7 bases left in between. From germline, CDR1 is MNHNY and CDR2 SVGAGI (reference sequence). This CDR3 comprises 13 residues. CDR3 amino acids: CASSYGGNQPQHF. CDR3 DNA sequence: TGTGCCAGCAGTTATGGGGGTAATCAGCCCCAGCATTTT.